This is a list of T cell receptor beta chains from one sample in a study of response to subunit inactivated influenza vaccine. TCRdb reprocessed the RT-PCR reads via MiXCR and lists one record per CDR3 protein. Of about 700,000 distinct CDR3 sequences listed, about 15% are singletons. The source was PBMCs from blood, collected roughly 2 weeks before vaccination. The receptors come from a man aged 45-60 years who received an inactivated influenza vaccine. CDR3s include the opening cysteine and the closing phenylalanine or tryptophan. A D gene is named only where the DNA matches it firmly. Rows may omit the clone size; those that give it use once, few, many or a size class.

d_call: .; v_call: TRBV2; j_call: TRBJ2-7; clone_size: few; cdr3_aa: CASAPVSAYEQYF; cdr3_nt: TGTGCCAGCGCCCCGGTCAGCGCCTACGAGCAGTACTTC
d_call: .; v_call: TRBV5-1; j_call: TRBJ2-3; clone_size: few; cdr3_aa: CASSLWGEKTDTQYF; cdr3_nt: TGCGCCAGCAGCTTGTGGGGGGAAAAGACAGATACGCAGTATTTT
d_call: .; v_call: TRBV7-2; j_call: TRBJ2-7; clone_size: .; cdr3_aa: CASSVTGFTYEQYF; cdr3_nt: TGTGCCAGCAGCGTGACAGGTTTTACCTACGAGCAGTACTTC
d_call: .; v_call: TRBV28; j_call: TRBJ1-1; clone_size: few; cdr3_aa: CASSLMGPQYNTEAFF; cdr3_nt: TGTGCCAGCAGTTTAATGGGACCCCAGTACAACACTGAAGCTTTCTTT
d_call: .; v_call: TRBV4-2; j_call: TRBJ2-3; clone_size: few; cdr3_aa: CASSRGGSGADTQYF; cdr3_nt: TGTGCCAGCAGCCGAGGAGGGAGTGGGGCAGATACGCAGTATTTT
d_call: .; v_call: TRBV5-6; j_call: TRBJ2-3; clone_size: .; cdr3_aa: CASRWGLTASTDTQYF; cdr3_nt: TGTGCCAGCAGGTGGGGGTTGACAGCGAGCACAGATACGCAGTATTTT
d_call: .; v_call: TRBV29-1; j_call: TRBJ2-3; clone_size: few; cdr3_aa: CSVRRDLDTQYF; cdr3_nt: TGCAGCGTTAGACGGGACCTGGATACGCAGTATTTT
d_call: .; v_call: TRBV4-1; j_call: TRBJ2-7; clone_size: .; cdr3_aa: CASSQVGRSSYEQYF; cdr3_nt: TGCGCCAGCAGCCAAGTGGGGAGGAGCTCCTACGAGCAGTACTTC
d_call: .; v_call: TRBV6-2/TRBV6-3; j_call: TRBJ2-7; clone_size: .; cdr3_aa: CASARGMGEQYF; cdr3_nt: TGTGCCAGTGCTCGGGGGATGGGCGAGCAGTACTTC
d_call: TRBD2; v_call: TRBV28; j_call: TRBJ2-7; clone_size: few; cdr3_aa: CASSRGLAGNEQYF; cdr3_nt: TGTGCCAGCAGTCGGGGGCTAGCGGGCAACGAGCAGTACTTC
d_call: .; v_call: TRBV12-3/TRBV12-4; j_call: TRBJ2-3; clone_size: many; cdr3_aa: CASSLTGEGDTQYF; cdr3_nt: TGTGCCAGCAGTTTAACGGGAGAGGGGGATACGCAGTATTTT
d_call: TRBD1; v_call: TRBV9; j_call: TRBJ1-5; clone_size: .; cdr3_aa: CASSVERTGGSMSNQPQHF; cdr3_nt: TGTGCCAGCAGCGTAGAGAGGACAGGGGGTTCTATGAGCAATCAGCCCCAGCATTTT
d_call: .; v_call: TRBV5-1; j_call: TRBJ2-3; clone_size: many; cdr3_aa: CASSPDTYTDTQYF; cdr3_nt: TGCGCCAGCAGCCCGGACACCTACACAGATACGCAGTATTTT
d_call: TRBD1; v_call: TRBV13; j_call: TRBJ2-7; clone_size: .; cdr3_aa: CASSRSGDRGLEQYF; cdr3_nt: TGTGCCAGCAGCCGAAGTGGTGACAGGGGGCTCGAGCAGTACTTC
d_call: .; v_call: TRBV7-8; j_call: TRBJ2-2; clone_size: many; cdr3_aa: CASSLGRMGAGELFF; cdr3_nt: TGTGCCAGCAGCTTAGGAAGAATGGGAGCCGGGGAGCTGTTTTTT
d_call: TRBD2; v_call: TRBV20-1; j_call: TRBJ2-5; clone_size: .; cdr3_aa: CSARAGTSGQETQYF; cdr3_nt: TGCAGTGCTAGGGCCGGGACTAGCGGCCAAGAGACCCAGTACTTC
d_call: .; v_call: TRBV4-2; j_call: TRBJ2-3; clone_size: few; cdr3_aa: CASSQVGAPDTQYF; cdr3_nt: TGTGCCAGCAGCCAAGTCGGAGCTCCAGATACGCAGTATTTT
d_call: .; v_call: TRBV5-1; j_call: TRBJ2-7; clone_size: .; cdr3_aa: CASSLGSSIRPYEQYF; cdr3_nt: TGCGCCAGCAGCTTGGGTAGCTCAATCCGACCCTACGAGCAGTACTTC
d_call: .; v_call: TRBV19; j_call: TRBJ2-3; clone_size: few; cdr3_aa: CASSMTGTPFDTQYF; cdr3_nt: TGTGCCAGTAGTATGACCGGCACTCCCTTCGATACGCAGTATTTT
d_call: .; v_call: TRBV12-3/TRBV12-4; j_call: TRBJ1-1; clone_size: few; cdr3_aa: CASGWWNTEAFF; cdr3_nt: TGTGCCAGTGGTTGGTGGAACACTGAAGCTTTCTTT
d_call: .; v_call: TRBV20-1; j_call: TRBJ2-3; clone_size: many; cdr3_aa: CSARDSHGLYRPDTQYF; cdr3_nt: TGCAGTGCTAGAGATTCTCATGGGCTATATCGACCGGATACGCAGTATTTT
d_call: .; v_call: TRBV24-1; j_call: TRBJ1-5; clone_size: few; cdr3_aa: CATSDLLSRGLQPQHF; cdr3_nt: TGTGCCACCAGTGATTTGCTGTCCAGGGGACTTCAGCCCCAGCATTTT
d_call: .; v_call: TRBV3-1; j_call: TRBJ2-7; clone_size: .; cdr3_aa: CASSQDFGFDEQYF; cdr3_nt: TGTGCCAGCAGCCAAGATTTCGGGTTCGACGAGCAGTACTTC
d_call: .; v_call: TRBV19; j_call: TRBJ2-4; clone_size: once; cdr3_aa: CASSAAGEHKNIQYF; cdr3_nt: TGTGCCAGTAGTGCGGCAGGGGAACATAAAAACATTCAGTACTTC
d_call: TRBD2; v_call: TRBV7-9; j_call: TRBJ2-1; clone_size: few; cdr3_aa: CASTPTSGRNYNEQFF; cdr3_nt: TGTGCCAGCACCCCGACTAGCGGGAGGAATTACAATGAGCAGTTCTTC
d_call: .; v_call: TRBV3-1; j_call: TRBJ1-5; clone_size: few; cdr3_aa: CASSQDYGQPQHF; cdr3_nt: TGTGCCAGCAGCCAAGATTACGGCCAGCCCCAGCATTTT
d_call: TRBD2; v_call: TRBV4-3; j_call: TRBJ2-7; clone_size: few; cdr3_aa: CASSQVLAMDEQYF; cdr3_nt: TGCGCCAGCAGCCAAGTACTAGCGATGGACGAGCAGTACTTC
d_call: TRBD2; v_call: TRBV12-3/TRBV12-4; j_call: TRBJ2-7; clone_size: many; cdr3_aa: CASRLGGGMNEQYF; cdr3_nt: TGTGCCAGCCGGTTGGGGGGGGGAATGAACGAGCAGTACTTC
d_call: TRBD1; v_call: TRBV29-1; j_call: TRBJ1-2; clone_size: many; cdr3_aa: CSVGGDRGIGGYTF; cdr3_nt: TGCAGCGTGGGGGGGGACAGGGGGATTGGTGGCTACACCTTC
d_call: TRBD2; v_call: TRBV3-1; j_call: TRBJ2-1; clone_size: .; cdr3_aa: CASSQQTSGRGEQFF; cdr3_nt: TGTGCCAGCAGCCAACAAACTAGCGGGAGGGGTGAGCAGTTCTTC
d_call: TRBD2; v_call: TRBV20-1; j_call: TRBJ2-3; clone_size: .; cdr3_aa: CSARGLAGEVSTQYF; cdr3_nt: TGCAGTGCTAGAGGACTAGCGGGAGAAGTGAGTACGCAGTATTTT
d_call: .; v_call: TRBV10-1; j_call: TRBJ2-1; clone_size: few; cdr3_aa: CASSESWAVGGNEQFF; cdr3_nt: TGCGCCAGCAGTGAATCATGGGCAGTTGGAGGCAATGAGCAGTTCTTC
d_call: .; v_call: TRBV27; j_call: TRBJ2-1; clone_size: .; cdr3_aa: CASSQLLGRSYNEQFF; cdr3_nt: TGTGCCAGCAGTCAGTTATTGGGACGAAGCTACAATGAGCAGTTCTTC
d_call: TRBD1; v_call: TRBV7-9; j_call: TRBJ1-4; clone_size: .; cdr3_aa: CATGQGQGREKLFF; cdr3_nt: TGTGCCACCGGACAGGGGCAAGGTCGGGAAAAACTGTTTTTT
d_call: .; v_call: TRBV7-6; j_call: TRBJ2-3; clone_size: .; cdr3_aa: CASSSTYSRTDTQYF; cdr3_nt: TGTGCCAGCAGCTCGACTTACTCACGCACAGATACGCAGTATTTT
d_call: TRBD1; v_call: TRBV25-1; j_call: TRBJ2-1; clone_size: many; cdr3_aa: CASGKGQGLWNEQFF; cdr3_nt: TGTGCCAGCGGCAAGGGACAGGGGTTGTGGAATGAGCAGTTCTTC
d_call: TRBD1; v_call: TRBV6-2/TRBV6-3; j_call: TRBJ1-1; clone_size: few; cdr3_aa: CASRPRTGVYTEAFF; cdr3_nt: TGTGCCAGCAGGCCAAGGACAGGTGTTTACACTGAAGCTTTCTTT
d_call: .; v_call: TRBV3-1; j_call: TRBJ1-3; clone_size: many; cdr3_aa: CASSQDPSGNTIYF; cdr3_nt: TGTGCCAGCAGCCAAGATCCCTCTGGAAACACCATATATTTT
d_call: .; v_call: TRBV20-1; j_call: TRBJ2-3; clone_size: .; cdr3_aa: CSGHGTPITDTQYF; cdr3_nt: TGCAGTGGGCACGGGACTCCTATCACAGATACGCAGTATTTT
d_call: TRBD1; v_call: TRBV7-9; j_call: TRBJ2-7; clone_size: .; cdr3_aa: CASSLDAGGGYEQYF; cdr3_nt: TGTGCCAGCAGCTTAGATGCAGGGGGCGGGTACGAGCAGTACTTC
d_call: TRBD2; v_call: TRBV27; j_call: TRBJ2-1; clone_size: .; cdr3_aa: CASSFYGGSYNEQFF; cdr3_nt: TGTGCCAGCAGTTTTTACGGCGGGAGCTACAATGAGCAGTTCTTC
d_call: .; v_call: TRBV4-3; j_call: TRBJ2-7; clone_size: few; cdr3_aa: CASSRSAGSLDDSYEQYF; cdr3_nt: TGCGCCAGCAGCCGAAGTGCGGGTAGCTTGGACGATTCCTACGAGCAGTACTTC